This entry lists 4 T cell receptor beta chains sequenced from one sample in a study of cytomegalovirus exposure and HLA in healthy donors. Both 60 Vbeta primers and 13 Jbeta primers went into the PCR. The data were produced by immunoSEQ multiplex PCR, yet TCRdb's version contains in-frame clones alone and is incomplete. In total, the table holds fewer than 30,000 clones. Specimen: PBMCs. All receptors derive from a man aged 25 to 40 in good health and CMV-seronegative.

The chain combines TRBV6-7 with TRBJ1-2; weak D call: TRBD1 (6 bases). TRBV6-7 is an ORF; its function is uncertain. Trimming took 5 bases from V and 7 from J, leaving 20 bases between them. This CDR3 region has 15 residues. The CDR3: CASSLRIGGRGGYTF. For the CDR3, the DNA is TGTGCCAGCAGTCTACGTATAGGGGGAAGGGGTGGCTACACCTTC.

The chain employs TRBV28 and TRBJ2-3; tentative D call: TRBD2 (6 bases). The CDR3 spans 16 residues. From germline, CDR1 is MDHEN and CDR2 SYDVKM. The ends were cut back, 4 bases at V and 3 bases at J, with 17 bases in the middle. This CDR3 is CASSSLGGRKTDTQYF. CDR3 bases: TGTGCCAGCAGTTCCCTAGGAGGGCGTAAGACAGATACGCAGTATTTT.

The chain links TRBV19 to TRBJ2-2, with 7 bases fitting TRBD1. The germline CDR1 and CDR2 sequences are LNHDA and SQIVND (reference sequence). Losses at the gene ends were 8 bases for V and 2 bases for J; bases not matched to a gene: 5. CDR3 length: 14 residues. CDR3 in amino acids: CASSQGRNTGELFF. The CDR3 nucleotides read TGTGCCAGTTCACAGGGGCGAAACACCGGGGAGCTGTTTTTT.

This chain connects TRBV6-6 to TRBJ2-7; D is perhaps TRBD1 (5 bases). The germline V gene has CDR1 MNHNY and CDR2 SVGAGI (reference sequence). This CDR3 has 12 residues. V gave up 6 bases and J gave up 6 bases, with 12 bases separating them. The CDR3 is CASRPDSPEQYF. The CDR3 region has the DNA TGTGCCAGCAGGCCCGACAGTCCCGAGCAGTACTTC.